Sequencing of this T cell receptor (beta chain) was carried out in a study of monozygotic twins with inflammatory bowel disease. The CDR3 runs to 14 residues. Every TCR library drew on about 4,000 ng of total RNA. Using the 5' RACE reads, TCRdb records one entry per CDR3 protein without DNA. This repertoire includes about 160,000 distinct CDR3 sequences. The source of this sequence is a human donor with ulcerative colitis or Crohn's disease, or a healthy co-twin of an affected twin (not recorded which). This sequence joins TRBV12-3 or TRBV12-4 and TRBJ2-7; TCRdb gives TRBD2 as the D gene, but with no DNA this cannot be confirmed. Sequencing was carried out using blood. This CDR3 is CASSIAGGKREQYF.